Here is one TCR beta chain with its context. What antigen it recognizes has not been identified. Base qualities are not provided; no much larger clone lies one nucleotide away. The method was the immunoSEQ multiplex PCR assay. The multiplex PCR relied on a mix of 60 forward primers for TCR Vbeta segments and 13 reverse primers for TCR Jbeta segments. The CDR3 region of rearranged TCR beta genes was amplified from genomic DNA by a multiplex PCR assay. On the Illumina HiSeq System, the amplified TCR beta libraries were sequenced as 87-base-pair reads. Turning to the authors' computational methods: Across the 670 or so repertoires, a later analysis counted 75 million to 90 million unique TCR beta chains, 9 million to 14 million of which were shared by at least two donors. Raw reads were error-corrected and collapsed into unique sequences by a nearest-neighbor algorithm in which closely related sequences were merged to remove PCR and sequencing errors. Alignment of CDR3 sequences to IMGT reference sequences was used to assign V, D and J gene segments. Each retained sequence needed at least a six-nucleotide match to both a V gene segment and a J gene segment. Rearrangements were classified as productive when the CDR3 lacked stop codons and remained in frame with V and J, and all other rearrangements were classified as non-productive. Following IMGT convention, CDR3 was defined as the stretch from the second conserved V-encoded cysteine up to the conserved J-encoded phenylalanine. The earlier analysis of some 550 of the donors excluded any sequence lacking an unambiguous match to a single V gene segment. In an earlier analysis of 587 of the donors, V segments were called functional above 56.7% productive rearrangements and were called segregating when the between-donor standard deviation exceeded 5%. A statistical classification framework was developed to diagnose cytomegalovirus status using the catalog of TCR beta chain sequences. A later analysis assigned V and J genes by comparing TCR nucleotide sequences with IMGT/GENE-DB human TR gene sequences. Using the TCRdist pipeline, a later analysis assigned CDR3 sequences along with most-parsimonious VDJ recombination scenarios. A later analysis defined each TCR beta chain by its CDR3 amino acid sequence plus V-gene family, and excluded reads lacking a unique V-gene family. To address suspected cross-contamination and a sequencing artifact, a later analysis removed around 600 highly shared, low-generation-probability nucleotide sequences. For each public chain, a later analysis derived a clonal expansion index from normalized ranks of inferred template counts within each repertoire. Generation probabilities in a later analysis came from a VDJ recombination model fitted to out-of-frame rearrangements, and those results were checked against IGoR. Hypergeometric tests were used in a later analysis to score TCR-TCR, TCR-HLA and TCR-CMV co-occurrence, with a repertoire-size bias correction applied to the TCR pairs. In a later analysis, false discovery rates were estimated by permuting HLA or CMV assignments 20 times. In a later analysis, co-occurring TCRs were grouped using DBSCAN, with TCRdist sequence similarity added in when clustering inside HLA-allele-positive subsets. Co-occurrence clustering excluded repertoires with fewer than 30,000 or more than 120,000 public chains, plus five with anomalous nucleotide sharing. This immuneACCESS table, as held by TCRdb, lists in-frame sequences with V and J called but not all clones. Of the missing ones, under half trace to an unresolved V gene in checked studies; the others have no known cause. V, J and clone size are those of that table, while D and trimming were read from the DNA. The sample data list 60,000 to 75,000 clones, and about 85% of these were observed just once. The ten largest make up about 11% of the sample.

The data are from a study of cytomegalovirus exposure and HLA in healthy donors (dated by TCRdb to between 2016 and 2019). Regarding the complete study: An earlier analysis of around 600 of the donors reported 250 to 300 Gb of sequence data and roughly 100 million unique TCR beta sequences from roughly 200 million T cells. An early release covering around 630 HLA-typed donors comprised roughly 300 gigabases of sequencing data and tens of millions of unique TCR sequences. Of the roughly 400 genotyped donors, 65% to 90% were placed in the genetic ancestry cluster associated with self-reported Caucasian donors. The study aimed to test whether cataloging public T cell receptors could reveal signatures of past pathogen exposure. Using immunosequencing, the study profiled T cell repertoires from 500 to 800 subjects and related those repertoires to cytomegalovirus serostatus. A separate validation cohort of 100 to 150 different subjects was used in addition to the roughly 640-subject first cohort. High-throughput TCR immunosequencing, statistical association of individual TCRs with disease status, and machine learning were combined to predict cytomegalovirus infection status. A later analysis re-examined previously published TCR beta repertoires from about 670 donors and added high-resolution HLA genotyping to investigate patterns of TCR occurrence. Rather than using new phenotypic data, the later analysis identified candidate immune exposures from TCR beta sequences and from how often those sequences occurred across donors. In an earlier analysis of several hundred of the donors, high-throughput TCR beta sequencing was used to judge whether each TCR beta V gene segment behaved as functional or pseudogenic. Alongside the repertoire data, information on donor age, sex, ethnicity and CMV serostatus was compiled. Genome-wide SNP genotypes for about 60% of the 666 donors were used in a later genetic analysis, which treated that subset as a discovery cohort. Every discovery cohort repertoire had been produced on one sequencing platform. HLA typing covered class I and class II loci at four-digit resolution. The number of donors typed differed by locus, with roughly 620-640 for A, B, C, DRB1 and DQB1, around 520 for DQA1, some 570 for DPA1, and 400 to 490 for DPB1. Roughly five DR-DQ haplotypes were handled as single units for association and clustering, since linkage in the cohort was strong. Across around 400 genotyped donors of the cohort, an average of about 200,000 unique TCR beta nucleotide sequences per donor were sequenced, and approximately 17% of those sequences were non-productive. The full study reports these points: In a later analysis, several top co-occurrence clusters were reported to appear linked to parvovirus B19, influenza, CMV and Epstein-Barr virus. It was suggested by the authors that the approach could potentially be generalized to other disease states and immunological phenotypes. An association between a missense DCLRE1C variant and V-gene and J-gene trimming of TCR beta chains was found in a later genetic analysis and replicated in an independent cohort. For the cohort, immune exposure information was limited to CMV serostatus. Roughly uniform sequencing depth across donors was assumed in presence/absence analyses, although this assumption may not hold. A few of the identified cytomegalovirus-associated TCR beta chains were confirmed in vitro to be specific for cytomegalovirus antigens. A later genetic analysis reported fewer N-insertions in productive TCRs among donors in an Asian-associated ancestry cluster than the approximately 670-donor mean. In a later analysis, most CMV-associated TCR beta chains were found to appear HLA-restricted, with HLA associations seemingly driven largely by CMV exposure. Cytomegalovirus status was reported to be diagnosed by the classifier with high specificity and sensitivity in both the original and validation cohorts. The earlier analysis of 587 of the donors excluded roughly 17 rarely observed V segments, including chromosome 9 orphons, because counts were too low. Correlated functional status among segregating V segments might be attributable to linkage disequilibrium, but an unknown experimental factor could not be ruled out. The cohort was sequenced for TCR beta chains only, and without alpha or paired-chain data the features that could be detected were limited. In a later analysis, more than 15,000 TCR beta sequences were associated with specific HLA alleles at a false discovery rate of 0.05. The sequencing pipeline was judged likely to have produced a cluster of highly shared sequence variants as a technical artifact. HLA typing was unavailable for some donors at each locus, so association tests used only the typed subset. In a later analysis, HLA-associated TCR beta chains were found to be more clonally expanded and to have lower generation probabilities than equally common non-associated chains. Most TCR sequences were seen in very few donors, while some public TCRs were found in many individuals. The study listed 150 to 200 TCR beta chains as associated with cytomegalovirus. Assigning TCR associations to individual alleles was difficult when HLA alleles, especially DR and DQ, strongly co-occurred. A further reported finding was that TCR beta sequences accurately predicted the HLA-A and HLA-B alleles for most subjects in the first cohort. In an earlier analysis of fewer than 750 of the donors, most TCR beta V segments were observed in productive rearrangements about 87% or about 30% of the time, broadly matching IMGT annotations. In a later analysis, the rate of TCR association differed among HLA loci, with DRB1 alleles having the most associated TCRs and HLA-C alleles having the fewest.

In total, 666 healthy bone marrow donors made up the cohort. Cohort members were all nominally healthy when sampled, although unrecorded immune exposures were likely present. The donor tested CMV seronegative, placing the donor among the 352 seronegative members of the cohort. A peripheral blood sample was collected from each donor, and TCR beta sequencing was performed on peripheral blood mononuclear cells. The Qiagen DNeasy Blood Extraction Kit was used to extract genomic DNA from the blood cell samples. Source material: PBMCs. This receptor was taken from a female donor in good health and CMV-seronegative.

The nucleotide sequence reads TGTGCCAGCAGCAACCCCGGGACAGGGAGGGAGACCCAGTACTTC. Translated, this gives CASSNPGTGRETQYF. The chain joins TRBV7-2 to TRBJ2-5; 9 nucleotides in the junction match TRBD1. The germline V and J ends show losses of 5 bases and 5 bases respectively, and no gene match explains 9 bases of the junction. Per the germline V gene, SGHTA is the CDR1 and FQGNSA is the CDR2. The CDR3 holds 15 amino acids from the cysteine to the phenylalanine. The retained sequence is limited to the CDR3, 45 bases, with the frame set at the first base.